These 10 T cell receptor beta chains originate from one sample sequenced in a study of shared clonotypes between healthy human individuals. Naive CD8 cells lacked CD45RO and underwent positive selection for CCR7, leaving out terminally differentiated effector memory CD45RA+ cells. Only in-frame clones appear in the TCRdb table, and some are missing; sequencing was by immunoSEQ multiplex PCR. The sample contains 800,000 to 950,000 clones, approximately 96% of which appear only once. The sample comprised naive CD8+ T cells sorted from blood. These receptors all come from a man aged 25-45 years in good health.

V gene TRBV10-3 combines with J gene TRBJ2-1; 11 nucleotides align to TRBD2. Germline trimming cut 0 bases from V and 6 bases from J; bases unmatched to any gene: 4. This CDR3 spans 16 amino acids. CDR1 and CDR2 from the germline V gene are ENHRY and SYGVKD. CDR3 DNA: TGTGCCATCAGTGAGTCCGTACTAGCGGGAGTCAATGAGCAGTTCTTC. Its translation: CAISESVLAGVNEQFF.

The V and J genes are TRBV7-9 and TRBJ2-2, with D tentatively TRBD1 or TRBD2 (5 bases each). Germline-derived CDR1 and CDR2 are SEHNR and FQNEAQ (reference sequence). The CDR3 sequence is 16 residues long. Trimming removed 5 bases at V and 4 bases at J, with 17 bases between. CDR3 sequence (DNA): TGTGCCAGCAGCCCCGGGAAGAGGGGCTTCACCGGGGAGCTGTTTTTT. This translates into CASSPGKRGFTGELFF. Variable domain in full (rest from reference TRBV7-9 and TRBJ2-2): DTGVSQNPRHKITKRGQNVTFRCDPISEHNRLYWYRQTLGQGPEFLTYFQNEAQLEKSRLLSDRFSAERPKGSFSTLEIQRTEQGDSAMYLCASSPGKRGFTGELFFGEGSRLTVL.

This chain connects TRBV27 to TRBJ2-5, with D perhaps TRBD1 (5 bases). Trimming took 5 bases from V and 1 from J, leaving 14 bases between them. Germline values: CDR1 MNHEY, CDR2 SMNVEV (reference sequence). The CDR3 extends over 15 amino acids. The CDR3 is CASSPTWGVQETQYF. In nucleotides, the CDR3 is TGTGCCAGCAGTCCCACTTGGGGCGTCCAAGAGACCCAGTACTTC.

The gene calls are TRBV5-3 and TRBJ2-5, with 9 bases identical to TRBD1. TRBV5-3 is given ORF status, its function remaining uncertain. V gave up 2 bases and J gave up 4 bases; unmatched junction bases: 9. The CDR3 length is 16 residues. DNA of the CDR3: TGTGCCAGAAGCTTCTCCACAAGGACAGGGGTAGAGACCCAGTACTTC. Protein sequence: CARSFSTRTGVETQYF.

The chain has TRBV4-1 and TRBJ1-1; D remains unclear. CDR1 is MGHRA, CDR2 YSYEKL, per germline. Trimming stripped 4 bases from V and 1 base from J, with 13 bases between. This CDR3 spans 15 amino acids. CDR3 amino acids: CASSPQWTGNTEAFF. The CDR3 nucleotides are TGCGCCAGCAGCCCCCAATGGACTGGGAACACTGAAGCTTTCTTT.

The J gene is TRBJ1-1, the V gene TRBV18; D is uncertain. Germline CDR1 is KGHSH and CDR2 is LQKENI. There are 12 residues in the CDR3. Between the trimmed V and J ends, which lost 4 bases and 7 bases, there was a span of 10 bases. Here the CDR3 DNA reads TGTGCCAGCTCACGCAATGGGGTTGAAGCTTTCTTT. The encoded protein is CASSRNGVEAFF. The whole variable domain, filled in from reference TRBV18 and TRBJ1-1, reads NAGVMQNPRHLVRRRGQEARLRCSPMKGHSHVYWYRQLPEEGLKFMVYLQKENIIDESGMPKERFSAEFPKEGPSILRIQQVVRGDSAAYFCASSRNGVEAFFGQGTRLTVV.

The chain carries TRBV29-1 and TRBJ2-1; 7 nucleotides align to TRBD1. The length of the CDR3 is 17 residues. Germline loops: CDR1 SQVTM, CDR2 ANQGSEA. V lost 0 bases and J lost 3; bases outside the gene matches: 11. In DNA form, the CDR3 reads TGCAGCGTTGAAGACCCGAGGAGGACAGGTGACTACAATGAGCAGTTCTTC. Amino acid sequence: CSVEDPRRTGDYNEQFF.

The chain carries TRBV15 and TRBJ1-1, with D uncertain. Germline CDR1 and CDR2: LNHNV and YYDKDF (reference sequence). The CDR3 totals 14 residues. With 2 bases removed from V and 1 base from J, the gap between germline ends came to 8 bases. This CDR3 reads CATSRLEPNTEAFF. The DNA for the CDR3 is TGTGCCACCAGCAGACTAGAGCCGAACACTGAAGCTTTCTTT.

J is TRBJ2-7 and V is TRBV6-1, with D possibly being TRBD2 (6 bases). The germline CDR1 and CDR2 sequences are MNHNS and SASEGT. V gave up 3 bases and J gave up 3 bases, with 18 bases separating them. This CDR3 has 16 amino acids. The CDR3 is CASSEGVQGGFYEQYF. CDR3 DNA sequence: TGTGCCAGCAGTGAGGGAGTCCAGGGAGGTTTCTACGAGCAGTACTTC.

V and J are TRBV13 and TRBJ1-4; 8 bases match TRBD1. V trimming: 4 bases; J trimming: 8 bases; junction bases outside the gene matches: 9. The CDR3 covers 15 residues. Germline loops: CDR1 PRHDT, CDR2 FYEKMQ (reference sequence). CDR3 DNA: TGTGCCAGCAGCTCCCGGACAGGGAGTAGAGAAAAACTGTTTTTT. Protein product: CASSSRTGSREKLFF.